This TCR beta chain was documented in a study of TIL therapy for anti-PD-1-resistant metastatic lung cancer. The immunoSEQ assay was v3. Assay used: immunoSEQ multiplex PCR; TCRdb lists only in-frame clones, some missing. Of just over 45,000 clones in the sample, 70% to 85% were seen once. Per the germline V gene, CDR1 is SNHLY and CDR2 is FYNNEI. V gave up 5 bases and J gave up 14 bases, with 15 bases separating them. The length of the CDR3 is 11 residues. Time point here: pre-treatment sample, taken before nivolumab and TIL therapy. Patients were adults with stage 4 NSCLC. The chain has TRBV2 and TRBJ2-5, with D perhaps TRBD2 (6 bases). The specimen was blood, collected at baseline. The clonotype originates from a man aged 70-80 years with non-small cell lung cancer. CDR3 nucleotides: TGTGCCAGCAGTCCCTGGACCGGGGGTTACTTC. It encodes CASSPWTGGYF.